The 19 T cell receptor beta chains below all came from one sample that was sequenced in a study of blood T cell repertoires in COVID-19. Only in-frame clones appear in the TCRdb table, and some are missing; sequencing was by immunoSEQ multiplex PCR. The table shows hundreds of thousands of clones, with approximately 88% occurring only once. Specimen: peripheral blood. These receptors came from a woman in her twenties or thirties with COVID-19, enrolled during active disease.

The rearrangement links TRBV29-1 to TRBJ2-2, with 9 nucleotides matching TRBD1. The ends lost 5 bases at V and 6 bases at J; junction bases unmatched: 1. Looked up from germline, CDR1 is SQVTM and CDR2 is ANQGSEA. The CDR3 extends over 12 amino acids. The CDR3 spells CSVRQGAGELFF. The CDR3 DNA sequence: TGCAGCGTTAGACAGGGGGCCGGGGAGCTGTTTTTT.

The rearrangement joins TRBV7-9 to TRBJ1-6; maybe TRBD1 (6 bases). Germline values: CDR1 SEHNR, CDR2 FQNEAQ (reference sequence). Trimming removed 0 bases from V and 6 bases from J, with 12 bases in between. CDR3 length: 16 residues. CDR3 loop: CASSLAGGALNSPLHF. The CDR3 DNA sequence: TGTGCCAGCAGCTTAGCAGGGGGGGCTCTTAATTCACCCCTCCACTTT.

This chain joins TRBV5-6 and TRBJ2-4; D is possibly TRBD2 (7 bases). Germline assignment: CDR1 SGHDT and CDR2 YYEEEE. CDR3 size: 14 residues. Trimming left V 6 bases short and J 3 bases short, with 13 bases between. CDR3: CASTGGAGKNIQYF. CDR3 coding DNA: TGTGCCAGCACGGGGGGCGCGGGCAAAAACATTCAGTACTTC. Full variable domain (outside the CDR3, taken from reference TRBV5-6 and TRBJ2-4): DAGVTQSPTHLIKTRGQQVTLRCSPKSGHDTVSWYQQALGQGPQFIFQYYEEEERQRGNFPDRFSGHQFPNYSSELNVNALLLGDSALYLCASTGGAGKNIQYFGAGTRLSVL.

The chain has TRBV19 and TRBJ1-5, with TRBD1 identical over 8 bases. CDR1 is LNHDA, CDR2 SQIVND, per germline (reference sequence). Unmatched junction bases numbered 11, after V lost 7 bases and J lost 0 bases. The CDR3 length is 17 residues. The CDR3 DNA sequence: TGTGCCAGTAAGTCCAGGGGGCCCGACGTTAGCAATCAGCCCCAGCATTTT. Translating it yields CASKSRGPDVSNQPQHF. Variable domain in full (rest from reference TRBV19 and TRBJ1-5): DGGITQSPKYLFRKEGQNVTLSCEQNLNHDAMYWYRQDPGQGLRLIYYSQIVNDFQKGDIAEGYSVSREKKESFPLTVTSAQKNPTAFYLCASKSRGPDVSNQPQHFGDGTRLSIL.

This chain joins TRBV5-5 and TRBJ1-2; tentatively, D is TRBD1 (5 bases). Trimming cost V 4 bases and J 4 bases, with 17 bases left between them. The CDR3 spans 15 residues. Germline V lookup: CDR1 SGHKS, CDR2 YYEKEE (reference sequence). The CDR3 region has the DNA TGTGCCAGCAGCCTAGACCCCGGCCAGGGCTATGGCTACACCTTC. Protein: CASSLDPGQGYGYTF.

The chain couples TRBV30 to TRBJ1-5; D gene unclear. V gave up 4 bases and J gave up 7 bases, with 14 bases separating them. The CDR3 runs to 13 residues. From germline, CDR1 is GTSNPN and CDR2 SVGIG (reference sequence). In nucleotides, the CDR3 is TGTGCCTGGACTCACACCAGGAACCAGCCCCAGCATTTT. Translating it yields CAWTHTRNQPQHF.

The rearrangement uses TRBV4-3 and TRBJ2-3, with D possibly being TRBD2 (6 bases). V lost 5 bases, J lost 4 bases, and 19 bases lay in between. In germline, CDR1 is LGHNA, CDR2 YSLEER. CDR3 length equals 16 residues. The CDR3 reads CASSRVGGSGSDTQYF. The CDR3 DNA is TGCGCCAGCAGCAGGGTAGGAGGGTCGGGGTCAGATACGCAGTATTTT.

This chain uses TRBV4-3 with TRBJ1-2; D is perhaps TRBD1 (5 bases). Trimming shortened V by 1 base and J by 5 bases, and 14 bases separated the two germline ends. CDR1 is LGHNA and CDR2 is YSLEER in the germline V gene. This CDR3 contains 15 residues. The CDR3 coding sequence is TGCGCCAGCAGCCAAGTTCGGGGGGAGATGTATGGCTACACCTTC. Its translation is CASSQVRGEMYGYTF.

This sequence joins TRBV28 and TRBJ2-7; unclear D gene. The germline V and J ends were trimmed by 5 bases and 3 bases, with 14 bases remaining between them. The germline gives CDR1 MDHEN, CDR2 SYDVKM. This CDR3 has 14 residues. The CDR3 nucleotides read TGTGCCAGCAGTGAGGTGAGACGGCGCTACGAGCAGTACTTC. Protein: CASSEVRRRYEQYF. The complete variable domain, with remaining parts taken from reference TRBV28 and TRBJ2-7, reads DVKVTQSSRYLVKRTGEKVFLECVQDMDHENMFWYRQDPGLGLRLIYFSYDVKMKEKGDIPEGYSVSREKKERFSLILESASTNQTSMYLCASSEVRRRYEQYFGPGTRLTVT.

Here the CDR3 reads CASSRGQGSGNTIYF. CDR3 DNA: TGTGCCAGCAGTAGGGGACAGGGGTCCGGAAACACCATATATTTT. The V and J genes are TRBV27 and TRBJ1-3, with 10 nucleotides matching TRBD1. Germline CDR1 reads MNHEY; CDR2 reads SMNVEV (reference sequence). The CDR3 runs 15 residues. Trimming took 5 bases from V and 4 from J; bases not matched to a gene: 5.

The CDR3 reads CASSQDKLAGETDTQYF. Written as DNA, the CDR3 is TGTGCCAGCAGCCAAGATAAGCTAGCGGGGGAAACAGATACGCAGTATTTT. J is TRBJ2-3 and V is TRBV4-2; TRBD2 matches 10 bases. V lost 0 bases to trimming and J lost 3 bases; unmatched junction nucleotides: 6. The CDR3 consists of 17 residues. Germline values: CDR1 LGHNA, CDR2 YNFKEQ.

The chain has TRBV28 and TRBJ2-3; 10 positions match TRBD2. The CDR3 runs to 17 residues. The V gene end was trimmed by 5 bases and the J gene end by 9 bases; junction bases not matched to a gene: 17. Germline V lookup: CDR1 MDHEN, CDR2 SYDVKM. Written as DNA, the CDR3 is TGTGCCAGCAGTCCGCCCCCCCGGATAGCGGGGGGTTGGACGCAGTATTTT. Amino acids: CASSPPPRIAGGWTQYF.

The rearrangement uses TRBV3-1 (or the pseudogene TRBV3-2) and TRBJ2-1; 10 nucleotides align to TRBD2. Per the germline V gene, CDR1 is LGHDT and CDR2 is YNNKEL (reference sequence). V lost 0 bases to trimming and J lost 10 bases; unmatched junction nucleotides: 9. The CDR3 consists of 16 residues. CDR3 amino acids: CASSQEGSGGGREQFF. The CDR3 DNA reads as TGTGCCAGCAGCCAAGAGGGCAGCGGGGGGGGTAGGGAGCAGTTCTTC.

A single count supports this clone. The chain is built from TRBV11-3 and TRBJ2-5; 8 bases match TRBD2. V lost 0 bases and J lost 4; bases outside the gene matches: 10. The CDR3 extends over 17 amino acids. Germline V gene data show CDR1 as SGHNT and CDR2 as YENEEA. The CDR3 DNA reads as TGTGCCAGCAGCTTAGATTTCTGGCGGGAGGCCGTAGAGACCCAGTACTTC. Encoded protein: CASSLDFWREAVETQYF.

The gene calls are TRBV19 and TRBJ2-2; 8 nucleotides line up with TRBD1. The CDR3 loop spans 16 amino acids. After removal of 5 bases from V and 0 bases from J, the junction contained 5 bases not matched to a gene. Germline assignment: CDR1 LNHDA and CDR2 SQIVND (reference sequence). The CDR3 loop is CASSPRQGPNTGELFF. CDR3 bases: TGTGCCAGTAGTCCCCGACAGGGGCCGAACACCGGGGAGCTGTTTTTT.

J is TRBJ2-7 and V is TRBV4-2; tentatively, D is TRBD1 (6 bases). Trimming shortened V by 0 bases and J by 2 bases, and 20 bases separated the two germline ends. The CDR3 extends over 18 amino acids. The germline CDR1 and CDR2 sequences are LGHNA and YNFKEQ. CDR3 DNA: TGTGCCAGCAGCCAAGAACAAACAGGGAATACCAAAACCTACGAGCAGTACTTC. Its translation: CASSQEQTGNTKTYEQYF.

This clone was seen a handful of times. This chain uses TRBV2 with TRBJ2-3, with D perhaps matching TRBD2 (5 bases). The CDR3 consists of 12 residues. Looked up from germline, CDR1 is SNHLY and CDR2 is FYNNEI. The V gene lost 4 bases and the J gene lost 8 bases, with 10 bases spanning the gap. Here the CDR3 reads CASSGTGTTQYF. CDR3 bases: TGTGCCAGCAGTGGGACTGGAACTACGCAGTATTTT.

The rearrangement links TRBV21-1 to TRBJ2-7; no check of the table's D call, TRBD2, against the DNA was made. TRBV21-1 is given as a pseudogene. The CDR3 totals 23 residues. CDR3 region: CASSKDRRGLDPLGLAGPYEQYV. Written as DNA, the CDR3 is TGTGCCAGCAGCAAAGATCGTAGGGGCCTGGACCCGCTGGGACTAGCGGGTCCCTACGAGCAGTACGTC.

The rearrangement uses TRBV7-2 and TRBJ2-7; 9 nucleotides match TRBD2. The CDR3 is 15 residues long. V dropped 4 bases and J dropped 0; count of bases not matched to a gene: 4. CDR1 and CDR2 (germline): SGHTA, FQGNSA. CDR3 nucleotides: TGTGCCAGCAGCTGGAAGACTAGCGGCTCCTACGAGCAGTACTTC. Its protein product is CASSWKTSGSYEQYF.